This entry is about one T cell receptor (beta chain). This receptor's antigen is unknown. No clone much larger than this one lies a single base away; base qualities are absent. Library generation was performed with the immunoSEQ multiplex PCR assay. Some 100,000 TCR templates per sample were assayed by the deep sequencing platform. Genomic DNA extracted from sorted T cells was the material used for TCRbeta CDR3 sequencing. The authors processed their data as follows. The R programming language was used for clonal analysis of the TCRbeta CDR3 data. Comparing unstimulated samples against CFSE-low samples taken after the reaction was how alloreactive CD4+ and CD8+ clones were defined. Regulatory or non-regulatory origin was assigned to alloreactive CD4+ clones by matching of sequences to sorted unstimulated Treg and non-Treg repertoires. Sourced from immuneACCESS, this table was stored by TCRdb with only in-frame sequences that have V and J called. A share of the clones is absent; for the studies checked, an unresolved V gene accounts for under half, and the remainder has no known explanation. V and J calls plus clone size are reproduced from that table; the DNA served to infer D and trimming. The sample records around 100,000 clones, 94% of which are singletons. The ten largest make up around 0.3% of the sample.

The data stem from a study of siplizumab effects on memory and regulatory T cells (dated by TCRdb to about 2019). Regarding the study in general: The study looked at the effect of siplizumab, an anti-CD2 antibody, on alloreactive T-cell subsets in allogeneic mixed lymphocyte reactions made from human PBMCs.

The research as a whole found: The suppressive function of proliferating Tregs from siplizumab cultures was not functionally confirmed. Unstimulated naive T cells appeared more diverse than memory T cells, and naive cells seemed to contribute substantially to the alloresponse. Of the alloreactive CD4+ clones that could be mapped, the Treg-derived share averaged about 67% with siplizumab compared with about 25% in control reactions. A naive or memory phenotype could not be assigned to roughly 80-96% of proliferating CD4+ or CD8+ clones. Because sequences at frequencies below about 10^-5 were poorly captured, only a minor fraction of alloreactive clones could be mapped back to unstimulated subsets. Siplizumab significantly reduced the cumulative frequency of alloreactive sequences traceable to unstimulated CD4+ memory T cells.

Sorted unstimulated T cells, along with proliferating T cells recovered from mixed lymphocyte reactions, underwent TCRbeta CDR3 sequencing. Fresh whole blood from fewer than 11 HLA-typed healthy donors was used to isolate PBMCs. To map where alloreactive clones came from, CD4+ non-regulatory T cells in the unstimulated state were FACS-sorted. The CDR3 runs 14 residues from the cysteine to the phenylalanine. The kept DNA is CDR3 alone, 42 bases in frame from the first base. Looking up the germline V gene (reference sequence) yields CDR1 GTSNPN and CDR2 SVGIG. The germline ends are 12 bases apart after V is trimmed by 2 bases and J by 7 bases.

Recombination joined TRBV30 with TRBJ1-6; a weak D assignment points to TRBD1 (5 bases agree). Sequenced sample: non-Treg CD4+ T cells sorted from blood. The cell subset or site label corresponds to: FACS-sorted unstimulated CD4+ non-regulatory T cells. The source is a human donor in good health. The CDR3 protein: CAWSTGLGNSPLHF. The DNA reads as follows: TGTGCCTGGAGTACGGGGCTTGGGAATTCACCCCTCCACTTT.